This T cell receptor (beta chain) was sequenced during a study of cytomegalovirus exposure and HLA in healthy donors. Study results and limitations: A likely sequencing artifact accounted for one observed cluster of highly shared sequence variants.

These donors, healthy bone marrow donors, were studied. Amplification used 60 Vbeta primers and 13 Jbeta primers. Sequencing used immunoSEQ multiplex PCR; TCRdb keeps in-frame clones, though not all of them. Among about 150,000 clones listed, more than 65% were seen once. On this clone itself: What it binds is not known.

V lost 0 bases and J lost 10; bases outside the gene matches: 7. Germline V CDR1 and CDR2: SEHNR, FQNEAQ (reference sequence). This CDR3 contains 14 residues. The sample comprised PBMCs. The chain employs TRBV7-9 and TRBJ2-3, with 7 bases identical to TRBD1. This sequence was found in a man younger than 40 in good health and CMV-seropositive. CDR3 bases: TGTGCCAGCAGCTTAGCGCTCGACAGGGATCCGCAGTATTTT. This encodes CASSLALDRDPQYF.